Below, 5 T cell receptor beta chains from the same sample are listed, as sequenced in a study of identical twins. Each CDR3 protein gets one entry after TCRdb re-called the 5' RACE reads with MiXCR. The table includes about 700,000 distinct CDR3 sequences, 8% to 9% detected once. The same data also went into a second study, on yellow fever vaccine responses in identical twins.

Material for sequencing was PBMCs. The receptors here all came from a woman aged 18-29 years in good health.

This clonotype was recorded at least ten times. The chain recombines TRBV7-9 with TRBJ1-5, with D possibly matching TRBD1 (5 bases). Trimming took off 1 base at V and 4 bases at J, with 11 bases between the two ends. Germline CDR1 SEHNR, CDR2 FQNEAQ (reference sequence). The CDR3 is 15 residues long. CDR3 DNA: TGTGCCAGCAGCTTAGGTCGGGGGAGGAATCAGCCCCAGCATTTT. As protein: CASSLGRGRNQPQHF.

This clonotype was found many times. This chain connects TRBV4-3 to TRBJ2-1; 10 bases fit TRBD2. Germline V gene data show CDR1 as LGHNA and CDR2 as YSLEER. The trim removed 2 bases at V and 8 bases at J, leaving 9 bases unmatched. The CDR3 is 16 amino acids. The CDR3 sequence is CASSQRALAGKHEQFF. CDR3 in DNA: TGCGCCAGCAGCCAAAGAGCACTAGCGGGAAAGCATGAGCAGTTCTTC.

The chain employs TRBV7-8 and TRBJ1-1; perhaps TRBD1 as D (6 bases). Trimming took 3 bases from V and 4 from J, leaving 15 bases between them. This CDR3 has 15 amino acids. CDR1 is SGHVS, CDR2 FQNEAQ, per germline. CDR3 region: CASSLMTRGGTEAFF. The DNA of the CDR3 is TGTGCCAGCAGCTTGATGACCAGGGGCGGCACTGAAGCTTTCTTT. Full variable domain (rest looked up from reference TRBV7-8 and TRBJ1-1): GAGVSQSPRYKVAKRGQDVALRCDPISGHVSLFWYQQALGQGPEFLTYFQNEAQLDKSGLPSDRFFAERPEGSVSTLKIQRTQQEDSAVYLCASSLMTRGGTEAFFGQGTRLTVV.

This clonotype was seen repeatedly, ten times or more. The chain recombines TRBV28 with TRBJ2-1; D gene ambiguous. The V gene's germline CDR1 is MDHEN and CDR2 SYDVKM. V was clipped by 2 bases and J by 7 bases, with 12 bases between them. This CDR3 region has 14 residues. CDR3 bases: TGTGCCAGCAGTTTACCCAGGACGGGTAATGAGCAGTTCTTC. It codes for CASSLPRTGNEQFF.

This clonotype was detected only a few times. This rearrangement joins TRBV5-1 to TRBJ2-3; no firm D call. From germline, CDR1 is SGHRS and CDR2 YFSETQ. The CDR3 covers 16 residues. Trimming removed 4 bases from V and 0 bases from J, with 15 bases in between. CDR3 bases: TGCGCCAGCAGCCCTTCTAGGACCCTTAGCACAGATACGCAGTATTTT. It codes for CASSPSRTLSTDTQYF.